One and the same sample provided the 26 T cell receptor beta chains below, sequenced in a study of shared clonotypes between healthy human individuals. The assay was immunoSEQ multiplex PCR, and TCRdb's table has in-frame clones only and misses some. The table has over a million clones, about 80% seen once. The sample was memory CD4+ T cells sorted from blood. The subset was: CD45RA-negative fraction. These TCRs come from a man between 18 and 35 years old in good health.

The rearrangement links TRBV5-1 to TRBJ2-1; possibly TRBD2 for D (5 bases). This CDR3 is built from 15 residues. Trimming took off 0 bases at V and 4 bases at J, with 11 bases between the two ends. CDR1 and CDR2 from the germline V gene are SGHRS and YFSETQ. The CDR3 sequence is CASSLASGFYNEQFF. The CDR3 region has the DNA TGCGCCAGCAGCTTGGCCTCGGGGTTTTACAATGAGCAGTTCTTC.

Concerning this clone itself: The conserved final phenylalanine or tryptophan is absent from the CDR3, which likely points to a read error. Because the CDR3's place on the DNA is in doubt, the DNA is left out and the CDR3 is given as listed by TCRdb. The chain has TRBV29-1 and TRBJ1-1; TRBD1, the D gene given by the table, was not confirmed from the DNA. The CDR3 length equals 13 residues, ends included. The V gene's germline CDR1 is SQVTM and CDR2 ANQGSEA. CDR3 sequence: CSVEGLDRWDPFV.

The CDR3 DNA follows: TGTGCCAGCAGCCTTGGTGGGGGGCCCCTCCACTTT. Translated: CASSLGGGPLHF. The chain employs TRBV12-1 and TRBJ1-6. TRBV12-1 is designated a pseudogene. This CDR3 spans 12 amino acids.

This chain links TRBV5-1 with TRBJ2-7, with 7 bases matching TRBD1. The V gene end was trimmed by 4 bases and the J gene end by 7 bases; junction bases not matched to a gene: 14. This CDR3 has 15 amino acids. CDR1 and CDR2 (germline): SGHRS, YFSETQ. The CDR3 DNA is TGCGCCAGCAGCACAAGACAGGGCCTGGCGTCTGAGCAGTACTTC. It is translated as CASSTRQGLASEQYF.

This clone was observed once. The chain couples TRBV28 to TRBJ1-5, with D uncertain. Germline values: CDR1 MDHEN, CDR2 SYDVKM. This CDR3 contains 14 residues. V dropped 6 bases and J dropped 3 bases, with 12 bases sitting between them. The CDR3 nucleotides are TGTGCCAGCAGACCCGGACGGAACAATCAGCCCCAGCATTTT. Translation gives CASRPGRNNQPQHF.

The chain recombines TRBV6-5 with TRBJ1-1; no firm D call. Germline loops: CDR1 MNHEY, CDR2 SVGAGI. The CDR3 is 14 residues long. V shed 5 bases and J shed 2 bases, with 12 bases lying between them. The chain's CDR3 is CASSPTGSNTEAFF. The CDR3 DNA follows: TGTGCCAGCAGTCCCACGGGGAGTAACACTGAAGCTTTCTTT.

V and J are TRBV6-1 and TRBJ1-1; D unclear. This CDR3 contains 16 residues. The germline V gene has CDR1 MNHNS and CDR2 SASEGT. Deletions cut 3 bases from V and 1 base from J, with 15 bases between. Here the CDR3 DNA reads TGTGCCAGCAGTGATACCCTAACCATTCAGAACACTGAAGCTTTCTTT. Protein: CASSDTLTIQNTEAFF.

A few counts support this clone. The V gene is TRBV5-1, the J gene TRBJ2-1, with TRBD1 matching over 8 bases. The CDR3 has 15 residues. Trimming removed 3 bases from V and 9 bases from J; junction bases left unmatched: 11. Per the germline V gene, CDR1 is SGHRS and CDR2 is YFSETQ. The CDR3 loop reads CASSSPTGVRAEQFF. The DNA for the CDR3 is TGCGCCAGCAGCTCCCCGACAGGGGTTAGGGCTGAGCAGTTCTTC.

J is TRBJ1-2 and V is TRBV5-4, with D unresolved. The germline CDR1 and CDR2 sequences are SGHNT and YYREEE (reference sequence). The CDR3 extends over 11 amino acids. Trimming stripped 4 bases from V and 5 bases from J, with 6 bases between. The CDR3 region is CASSAQYGYTF. In nucleotides, the CDR3 is TGTGCCAGCAGCGCACAGTATGGCTACACCTTC. Full variable domain (rest looked up from reference TRBV5-4 and TRBJ1-2): ETGVTQSPTHLIKTRGQQVTLRCSSQSGHNTVSWYQQALGQGPQFIFQYYREEENGRGNFPPRFSGLQFPNYSSELNVNALELDDSALYLCASSAQYGYTFGSGTRLTVV.

The V and J genes are TRBV27 and TRBJ1-6, with D perhaps TRBD1 (6 bases). Germline V gene sequence: CDR1 MNHEY, CDR2 SMNVEV (reference sequence). This CDR3 has 17 amino acids. Between the trimmed V and J ends, which lost 6 bases and 6 bases, there was a span of 21 bases. CDR3 coding DNA: TGTGCCAGCAGGACGACCGGACAGATCGAGAGTAATTCACCCCTCCACTTT. Encoded protein: CASRTTGQIESNSPLHF.

V gene TRBV10-3 combines with J gene TRBJ1-2, with TRBD1 as a possible D gene (6 bases). Trimming left V 6 bases short and J 8 bases short, with 22 bases between. Germline-derived CDR1 and CDR2 are ENHRY and SYGVKD. This CDR3 comprises 15 residues. The CDR3 DNA reads TGTGCCATCAGACGAGGGGGGCCAGAAATAGGCGGCTACACCTTC. This gives the protein CAIRRGGPEIGGYTF.

The chain uses TRBV5-1 and TRBJ2-3; possibly TRBD1 for D (5 bases). CDR1 is SGHRS, CDR2 YFSETQ, per germline. V lost 0 bases, J lost 3 bases, and 17 bases lay in between. This CDR3 comprises 17 residues. The CDR3 bases are TGCGCCAGCAGCTTGGTTAGGGCAGGGAAGGGGACAGATACGCAGTATTTT. Amino acids: CASSLVRAGKGTDTQYF.

J is TRBJ2-7 and V is TRBV18, with D perhaps matching TRBD1 (5 bases). From germline, CDR1 is KGHSH and CDR2 LQKENI. Trimming cost V 2 bases and J 5 bases, with 13 bases left between them. This CDR3 region has 14 residues. DNA for the CDR3: TGTGCCAGCTCACCAGGGGCCCCCTATAACGAGCAGTACTTC. Encoded protein: CASSPGAPYNEQYF.

The rearrangement joins TRBV27 to TRBJ2-3; D gene uncertain. Germline values: CDR1 MNHEY, CDR2 SMNVEV (reference sequence). The length of the CDR3 is 16 residues. Trimming stripped 3 bases from V and 3 bases from J, with 16 bases between. CDR3 sequence: CASSLNLARVTDTQYF. The CDR3 bases are TGTGCCAGCAGTTTGAACTTAGCCAGAGTAACAGATACGCAGTATTTT.

The chain recombines TRBV2 with TRBJ2-6; D not resolved. V was trimmed by 4 bases and J by 4 bases, leaving 8 bases between them. In germline, CDR1 is SNHLY, CDR2 FYNNEI. This CDR3 has 14 residues. The DNA for the CDR3 is TGTGCCAGCAGTGCGCGTCTGGGGGCCAACGTCCTGACTTTC. Amino acids: CASSARLGANVLTF.

The rearrangement joins TRBV10-3 to TRBJ2-7; 10 positions agree with TRBD1. This CDR3 has 15 residues. Germline V CDR1 and CDR2: ENHRY, SYGVKD. V trimming: 2 bases; J trimming: 7 bases; junction bases outside the gene matches: 8. As DNA, the CDR3 is TGTGCCATCAGTGAGGTTCCGGGACAGGGGATTGAGCAGTACTTC. It translates to CAISEVPGQGIEQYF.

This clone has more than one count but fewer than ten. The rearrangement joins TRBV4-2 to TRBJ1-5, with 7 nucleotides matching TRBD1. The germline V gene has CDR1 LGHNA and CDR2 YNFKEQ. J was trimmed by 1 base and V by 0 bases; bases with no gene match: 0. The CDR3 is 15 residues long. CDR3 nucleotides: TGTGCCAGCAGCCAAGAGGGACAGAGCAATCAGCCCCAGCATTTT. Translation gives CASSQEGQSNQPQHF.

The J gene is TRBJ2-7, the V gene TRBV21-1; the D call of TRBD1 is as the table states it, not checked on the DNA. TRBV21-1 is shown as a pseudogene. The CDR3 consists of 15 residues. CDR3 sequence (DNA): TGTGCCAGCACCCACGCACCCAGGCAGTCCTACGAGCAGTACTTC. Amino acid sequence: CASTHAPRQSYEQYF.

This chain links TRBV5-4 with TRBJ2-5; D possibly corresponds to TRBD1 (6 bases). This CDR3 has 17 residues. Germline V CDR1 and CDR2: SGHNT, YYREEE (reference sequence). V lost 3 bases, J lost 5 bases, and 23 bases lay in between. The chain's CDR3 is CASSSSFWDNSGETQYF. DNA of the CDR3: TGTGCCAGCAGCTCATCCTTCTGGGACAACTCAGGGGAGACCCAGTACTTC. The full variable domain, rest sourced from reference TRBV5-4 and TRBJ2-5, is ETGVTQSPTHLIKTRGQQVTLRCSSQSGHNTVSWYQQALGQGPQFIFQYYREEENGRGNFPPRFSGLQFPNYSSELNVNALELDDSALYLCASSSSFWDNSGETQYFGPGTRLLVL.

The chain recombines TRBV7-2 with TRBJ2-3; TRBD1 might be the D (6 bases). Germline V CDR1 and CDR2: SGHTA, FQGNSA. V lost 5 bases and J 5 bases, leaving 11 bases between the germline ends. The CDR3 extends over 13 amino acids. CDR3 sequence (DNA): TGTGCCAGCAGCGCCAACAGGGAAGATACGCAGTATTTT. The encoded protein is CASSANREDTQYF. Supplemented by reference TRBV7-2 and TRBJ2-3, the full variable domain reads GAGVSQSPSNKVTEKGKDVELRCDPISGHTALYWYRQSLGQGLEFLIYFQGNSAPDKSGLPSDRFSAERTGGSVSTLTIQRTQQEDSAVYLCASSANREDTQYFGPGTRLTVL.

The chain recombines TRBV6-1 with TRBJ2-1; tentatively, D is TRBD1 or TRBD2 (5 bases each). Germline V gene lookup returns CDR1 MNHNS and CDR2 SASEGT. The V gene lost 11 bases and the J gene lost 5 bases, with 19 bases spanning the gap. The CDR3 extends over 14 amino acids. CDR3 protein: CASIGTPSNNEQFF. In DNA form, the CDR3 reads TGTGCCTCGATCGGGACCCCGTCCAACAATGAGCAGTTCTTC.

The CDR3 DNA is TGTGCCTGGACATTCGGAGGGACCAGGGATGCAGATACGCAGTATTTT. It encodes CAWTFGGTRDADTQYF. V is TRBV30 and J is TRBJ2-3; maybe TRBD2 (6 bases). Trimming shortened V by 4 bases and J by 4 bases, and 21 bases separated the two germline ends. CDR1 and CDR2 (germline): GTSNPN, SVGIG (reference sequence). The CDR3 runs 16 residues.

As to this clone: The identical CDR3 is also encoded by other nucleotide sequences in the sample. The chain couples TRBV7-9 to TRBJ1-4, with D perhaps TRBD1 (6 bases). CDR3 size: 15 residues. Trimming shortened V by 5 bases and J by 0 bases, and 10 bases separated the two germline ends. Germline lookup yields CDR1 SEHNR and CDR2 FQNEAQ (reference sequence). CDR3 amino acids: CASSPQGATNEKLFF. The CDR3, as DNA: TGTGCCAGCAGCCCACAGGGTGCAACTAATGAAAAACTGTTTTTT.

V usage is TRBV6-1 and J usage is TRBJ1-1; D gene uncertain. V lost 7 bases to trimming and J lost 1 base, with 10 bases between them. There are 13 residues in the CDR3. From germline, CDR1 is MNHNS and CDR2 SASEGT. CDR3: CASTRRGNTEAFF. DNA for the CDR3: TGTGCCAGCACCCGGAGAGGGAACACTGAAGCTTTCTTT.

V gene TRBV6-5 combines with J gene TRBJ1-2, with TRBD1 identical over 7 bases. The ends lost 6 bases at V and 7 bases at J; junction bases unmatched: 8. Germline CDR1 is MNHEY and CDR2 is SVGAGI. This CDR3 region has 13 residues. Here the CDR3 DNA reads TGTGCCAGCAGCCTTAGACAGGGCGCTGGCTACACCTTC. Translated: CASSLRQGAGYTF.

The table lists this clone with a few counts. The chain uses TRBV2 and TRBJ2-1; TRBD1 aligns across 7 bases. The CDR3 covers 15 residues. Per germline, CDR1 SNHLY and CDR2 FYNNEI. V shed 8 bases, J shed 8 bases, and the junction held 15 bases outside the gene matches. CDR3 loop: CASPGAGGFTHEQFF. CDR3 nucleotides: TGTGCCAGCCCTGGGGCAGGGGGTTTCACCCATGAGCAGTTCTTC. The variable domain in full, completed from reference TRBV2 and TRBJ2-1, reads EPEVTQTPSHQVTQMGQEVILRCVPISNHLYFYWYRQILGQKVEFLVSFYNNEISEKSEIFDDQFSVERPDGSNFTLKIRSTKLEDSAMYFCASPGAGGFTHEQFFGPGTRLTVL.